The next 21 T cell receptor beta chains were all read from a single sample in a study of blood T cell repertoires in COVID-19. Profiled with immunoSEQ multiplex PCR; TCRdb holds only in-frame clones, not every one. The sample holds about 150,000 clones, roughly three quarters seen once. What was sequenced was peripheral blood. All receptors come from a man in his fifties or sixties with active or convalescent COVID-19.

The V call is TRBV19, the J call TRBJ2-6, with 10 bases aligning to TRBD1. The CDR3 runs to 19 residues. The J segment lost 4 bases and the V segment lost 5 bases, leaving 14 bases of the junction unmatched. Germline V gene data show CDR1 as LNHDA and CDR2 as SQIVND (reference sequence). CDR3 loop: CASSVAATGGAGGANVLTF. CDR3 DNA: TGTGCCAGTAGTGTTGCCGCGACAGGGGGCGCAGGGGGGGCCAACGTCCTGACTTTC. The variable domain in full, completed from reference TRBV19 and TRBJ2-6, reads DGGITQSPKYLFRKEGQNVTLSCEQNLNHDAMYWYRQDPGQGLRLIYYSQIVNDFQKGDIAEGYSVSREKKESFPLTVTSAQKNPTAFYLCASSVAATGGAGGANVLTFGAGSRLTVL.

The J gene is TRBJ1-4, the V gene TRBV7-9; 9 positions match TRBD1. The germline CDR1 and CDR2 sequences are SEHNR and FQNEAQ (reference sequence). Trimming at V came to 4 bases and at J to 4 bases, leaving 4 bases not matched to a gene. The CDR3 covers 15 residues. Written as DNA, the CDR3 is TGTGCCAGCAGCTCCCCGGGACAGGGTAATGAAAAACTGTTTTTT. The encoded protein is CASSSPGQGNEKLFF. Using reference TRBV7-9 and TRBJ1-4 for the parts outside the CDR3, the full variable domain is DTGVSQNPRHKITKRGQNVTFRCDPISEHNRLYWYRQTLGQGPEFLTYFQNEAQLEKSRLLSDRFSAERPKGSFSTLEIQRTEQGDSAMYLCASSSPGQGNEKLFFGSGTQLSVL.

J is TRBJ2-7 and V is TRBV7-2; perhaps TRBD1 as D (5 bases). The CDR3 spans 15 residues. Germline V lookup: CDR1 SGHTA, CDR2 FQGNSA. V lost 1 base and J lost 3, with 13 bases in between. CDR3 protein: CASSLEGLSNYEQYF. The DNA of the CDR3 is TGTGCCAGCAGCTTAGAGGGGCTTTCTAACTACGAGCAGTACTTC. The variable domain in full, with the rest retrieved from reference TRBV7-2 and TRBJ2-7, is GAGVSQSPSNKVTEKGKDVELRCDPISGHTALYWYRQSLGQGLEFLIYFQGNSAPDKSGLPSDRFSAERTGGSVSTLTIQRTQQEDSAVYLCASSLEGLSNYEQYFGPGTRLTVT.

Only a few counts were recorded for this clone. The J gene is TRBJ2-5, the V gene TRBV11-2; possibly TRBD1 for D (5 bases). V gave up 5 bases and J gave up 2 bases, with 12 bases separating them. CDR3 length: 14 residues. The germline CDR1 and CDR2 sequences are SGHAT and FQNNGV. The CDR3 sequence: CASSRTTVQETQYF. CDR3 coding DNA: TGTGCCAGCAGCCGAACGACAGTTCAAGAGACCCAGTACTTC.

The V gene is TRBV6-2 or TRBV6-3, the J gene TRBJ2-1; TRBD2 matches 11 bases. This CDR3 has 16 residues. In germline, CDR1 is MNHEY, CDR2 SVGEGT. J lost 4 bases, V lost 2 bases, and 4 bases had no gene match. The CDR3 bases are TGTGCCAGCAGTTACCGTGGACTAGCGGGTTACAATGAGCAGTTCTTC. Its translation: CASSYRGLAGYNEQFF.

The V and J genes are TRBV7-3 and TRBJ2-2, with D maybe TRBD2 (6 bases). Germline assignment: CDR1 SGHTA and CDR2 FQGTGA. CDR3 length: 16 residues. Trimming shortened V by 2 bases and J by 2 bases, and 12 bases separated the two germline ends. The CDR3 is CASSLYEGTNTGELFF. The CDR3 DNA follows: TGTGCCAGCAGCTTATATGAGGGGACTAACACCGGGGAGCTGTTTTTT.

This clone was seen a single time. This chain joins TRBV28 and TRBJ2-3, with D possibly matching TRBD1 (5 bases). The CDR3 loop spans 14 amino acids. Between the trimmed V and J ends, which lost 6 bases and 0 bases, there was a span of 10 bases. Germline V CDR1 and CDR2: MDHEN, SYDVKM. CDR3 protein: CASRGQISTDTQYF. CDR3 DNA sequence: TGTGCCAGCAGGGGGCAGATTAGCACAGATACGCAGTATTTT.

By sample share, this clone is medium-sized. At one end the junction does not follow the germline gene, possibly because of a read error. The genes are TRBV7-7 and TRBJ2-7; 12 nucleotides match TRBD1. CDR3 length: 15 amino acids. The germline gives CDR1 SSHAT, CDR2 FNYEAQ (reference sequence). CDR3 amino acids: CASSDGTGGGYEQYF. Written as DNA, the CDR3 is TGTGCTAGCAGCGACGGGACAGGGGGCGGGTACGAGCAGTACTTC.

The chain has TRBV28 and TRBJ2-3; D perhaps matches TRBD2 (6 bases). CDR3 length equals 13 residues. From germline, CDR1 is MDHEN and CDR2 SYDVKM. V was trimmed by 3 bases and J by 6 bases, leaving 10 bases between them. For the CDR3, the DNA is TGTGCCAGCAGTTTGCAAGGGAGGGATACGCAGTATTTT. It translates to CASSLQGRDTQYF.

The chain employs TRBV28 and TRBJ2-2; D might be TRBD1 (5 bases). The germline V gene has CDR1 MDHEN and CDR2 SYDVKM. V was cut by 11 bases and J by 0 bases, with 7 bases left in between. This CDR3 comprises 12 residues. CDR3 nucleotide sequence: TGTGCCTCAGGGTCGAACACCGGGGAGCTGTTTTTT. Translation: CASGSNTGELFF.

The chain has TRBV6-6 and TRBJ2-7; 7 bases fit TRBD2. Trimming cost V 8 bases and J 4 bases; bases outside gene matches: 2. CDR3 size: 11 residues. Looked up from germline, CDR1 is MNHNY and CDR2 is SVGAGI (reference sequence). The CDR3 is CASAGEYEQYF. The CDR3 nucleotides are TGTGCCAGCGCGGGAGAATACGAGCAGTACTTC.

This clone was seen only a few times. The chain uses TRBV5-1 and TRBJ2-7; TRBD1 matches at 10 bases. Germline CDR1 and CDR2: SGHRS and YFSETQ. J lost 7 bases, V lost 4 bases, and 11 bases had no gene match. CDR3 length: 15 amino acids. CDR3 coding DNA: TGCGCCAGCAGCCCCCGACAGGGGGCCGGACCGGAGCAGTACTTC. It codes for CASSPRQGAGPEQYF.

The chain carries TRBV11-2 and TRBJ1-1; TRBD1 matches at 9 bases. Germline CDR1 reads SGHAT; CDR2 reads FQNNGV. The length of the CDR3 is 15 residues. The trim removed 5 bases at V and 4 bases at J, leaving 8 bases unmatched. CDR3 in amino acids: CASSRQDRGSTEAFF. The CDR3 coding sequence is TGTGCCAGCAGCCGACAGGACAGGGGTAGCACTGAAGCTTTCTTT.

Regarding this clone: At the DNA level, this CDR3 is encoded by other sequences in the same sample as well. The V gene is TRBV5-6, the J gene TRBJ1-2; 11 bases agree with TRBD1. The V segment lost 2 bases and the J segment 4 bases; nucleotides outside the gene matches: 1. Per germline, CDR1 SGHDT and CDR2 YYEEEE. The CDR3 has 14 amino acids. The CDR3 loop is CASSLGTGGYGYTF. The DNA of the CDR3 is TGTGCCAGCAGCTTAGGGACAGGGGGCTATGGCTACACCTTC.

This chain connects TRBV15 to TRBJ2-7; TRBD2 might be the D (6 bases). Germline V gene sequence: CDR1 LNHNV, CDR2 YYDKDF (reference sequence). The germline V and J ends were trimmed by 0 bases and 4 bases, with 13 bases remaining between them. The CDR3 has 15 amino acids. DNA for the CDR3: TGTGCCACCAGCAGAGATTTGCTAGCGTTATACGAGCAGTACTTC. It yields the protein CATSRDLLALYEQYF.

V usage is TRBV30 and J usage is TRBJ2-3; a weak D match, TRBD2 (6 bases). CDR1 GTSNPN and CDR2 SVGIG come from the germline V gene (reference sequence). This CDR3 region has 15 residues. V was cut by 1 base and J by 0 bases, with 11 bases left in between. CDR3 in amino acids: CAWSDNSGSTDTQYF. The CDR3 DNA sequence: TGTGCCTGGAGTGATAATAGCGGTAGCACAGATACGCAGTATTTT.

V is TRBV21-1 and J is TRBJ2-7; the table names TRBD1, a call not compared with the DNA. TRBV21-1 represents a pseudogene. This CDR3 is 10 amino acids long. In nucleotides, the CDR3 is TGTGCCGGGGCCCCAAGGGAGCAGTACTTC. It specifies CAGAPREQYF.

The chain has TRBV29-1 and TRBJ2-7, with D unresolved. Germline CDR1 and CDR2: SQVTM and ANQGSEA. The ends were cut back, 4 bases at V and 7 bases at J, with 8 bases in the middle. This CDR3 region has 10 residues. The CDR3 loop reads CSVGRDEQYF. The CDR3 DNA reads as TGCAGCGTTGGGAGAGATGAGCAGTACTTC.

Only one count was recorded for this clone. The rearrangement uses TRBV7-9 and TRBJ2-7; 9 nucleotides match TRBD2. The CDR3 has 13 residues. Germline-derived CDR1 and CDR2 are SEHNR and FQNEAQ (reference sequence). The ends lost 9 bases at V and 4 bases at J; junction bases unmatched: 7. CDR3 coding DNA: TGTGCCAGTCGGGCGGGAGGGCCTTACGAGCAGTACTTC. This translates into CASRAGGPYEQYF.

V usage is TRBV27 and J usage is TRBJ2-7; D is unresolved. The V gene lost 5 bases and the J gene lost 4 bases, with 9 bases spanning the gap. The CDR3 has 12 amino acids. Per germline, CDR1 MNHEY and CDR2 SMNVEV (reference sequence). CDR3 in DNA: TGTGCCAGCAGTAATAGTCTGTACGAGCAGTACTTC. Encoded protein: CASSNSLYEQYF.

The rearrangement uses TRBV4-1 and TRBJ1-2; 7 positions match TRBD1. Germline V gene data show CDR1 as MGHRA and CDR2 as YSYEKL. With V trimmed by 1 base and J by 7 bases, 12 bases remained unmatched. The CDR3 totals 16 residues. The CDR3 DNA follows: TGCGCCAGCAGCCAAGCTCCTGGGACAGCCGTTAGTGGCTACACCTTC. Its translation is CASSQAPGTAVSGYTF.